This T cell receptor beta chain was identified in a study of blood T cells in healthy people across ages. Study-wide context: Capture by template switching was about one barcoded beta molecule per two T cells. Study-wide findings and caveats: Those diversity estimates obtained from one million T cells were thought to be underestimates. Per million T cells, TCR beta diversity dropped roughly linearly as age increased.

V lost 7 bases and J lost 10, with 17 bases in between. This CDR3 comprises 12 residues. Germline lookup yields CDR1 DFQATT and CDR2 SNEGSKA (reference sequence). This clonotype was picked up a small number of times. As yet, its antigen is unknown. PCR was performed a second time for about 6 to 11 cycles using a sample-barcoded 5' primer and a J-beta primer mix. Each of the cDNA molecules was tagged by a template-switch adaptor with 12 random nucleotides. TCRdb re-called the 5' RACE reads through MiXCR, storing one row per CDR3 protein. The sample shows 850,000 to 1,000,000 distinct CDR3 sequences, about 48% of them seen only once.

Sequenced material: blood. The receptor's source is a man in his thirties or forties in good health. The chain is built from TRBV20-1 and TRBJ2-1, with D maybe TRBD2 (5 bases). The CDR3 loop is CSGAGVPREQFF. CDR3 coding DNA: TGCAGTGGCGCCGGGGTGCCACGGGAGCAGTTCTTC.